This T cell receptor beta chain was captured by sequencing in a study of beta chain features in type 1 diabetes. In the study overall: Examination covered roughly 100,000,000 sorted cells spanning all samples. General study points: People with Type 1 diabetes carried modestly yet significantly shorter TCRB CDR3s in all four CD4+ subsets.

cDNA synthesis used the whole RNA isolate, giving expressed TCRB sequences. The method was immunoSEQ multiplex PCR; TCRdb's version includes in-frame clones alone and lacks a portion of them. Here the sample spans over 150,000 clones, approximately 10% being singletons. This clone turned up a few times. Its antigen is unknown. CDR3 length: 17 amino acids. Trimming cost V 5 bases and J 0 bases, with 14 bases left between them. The V gene's germline CDR1 is SGHAT and CDR2 FQNNGV. The sample taken for sequencing was central memory CD4+ T cells from blood. This receptor was taken from a man younger than 45 with type 1 diabetes. The chain couples TRBV11-2 to TRBJ2-6; a possible D gene is TRBD2 (6 bases). The CDR3 DNA is TGTGCCAGCAGCCACCCAGGGACTTCCTCTGGGGCCAACGTCCTGACTTTC. Amino acids: CASSHPGTSSGANVLTF.